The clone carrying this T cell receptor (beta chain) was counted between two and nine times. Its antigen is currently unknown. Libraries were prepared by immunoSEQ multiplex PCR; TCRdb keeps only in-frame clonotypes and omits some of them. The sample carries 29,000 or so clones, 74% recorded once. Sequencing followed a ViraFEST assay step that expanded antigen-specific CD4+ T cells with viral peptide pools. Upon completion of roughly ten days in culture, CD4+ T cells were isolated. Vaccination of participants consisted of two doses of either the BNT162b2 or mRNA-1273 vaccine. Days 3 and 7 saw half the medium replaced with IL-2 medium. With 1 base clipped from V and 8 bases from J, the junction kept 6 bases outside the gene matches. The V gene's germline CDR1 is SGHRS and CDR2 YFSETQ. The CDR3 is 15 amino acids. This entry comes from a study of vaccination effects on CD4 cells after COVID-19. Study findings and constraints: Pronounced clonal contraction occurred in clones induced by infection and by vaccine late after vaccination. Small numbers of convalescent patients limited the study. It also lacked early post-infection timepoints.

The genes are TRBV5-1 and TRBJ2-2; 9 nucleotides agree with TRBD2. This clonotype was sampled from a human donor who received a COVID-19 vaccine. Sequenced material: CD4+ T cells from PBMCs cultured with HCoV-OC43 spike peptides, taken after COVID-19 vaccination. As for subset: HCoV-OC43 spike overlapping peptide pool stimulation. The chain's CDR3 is CASSLISGSSGELFF. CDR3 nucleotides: TGCGCCAGCAGCTTGATTAGCGGGAGTTCTGGGGAGCTGTTTTTT.